This T cell receptor (beta chain) was obtained from a study of response to subunit inactivated influenza vaccine. The V gene end was trimmed by 5 bases and the J gene end by 1 base; junction bases not matched to a gene: 7. CDR1 is KGHDR and CDR2 is SFDVKD in the germline V gene. The CDR3 has 16 amino acids. Overall study results and limits: Seasonal influenza vaccination, on each occasion, was suggested by the authors to recruit few new T cells.

TCRdb reanalysed the RT-PCR reads using MiXCR and keeps one entry per CDR3 protein. The sample includes 450,000 to 600,000 distinct CDR3 sequences, 6% to 9% of them seen just once. This clonotype was observed a few times. Its matching antigen is unknown. This chain uses TRBV24-1 with TRBJ2-7; the match to TRBD2 covers 10 bases. The material sequenced was PBMCs from blood, taken approximately 25 months after vaccination. The receptor's source is a man in his fifties or sixties who received an inactivated influenza vaccine. The CDR3 sequence is CATSGSSGSSSYEQYF. CDR3 in DNA: TGTGCCACCAGTGGGTCTAGCGGGAGTTCATCCTACGAGCAGTACTTC.